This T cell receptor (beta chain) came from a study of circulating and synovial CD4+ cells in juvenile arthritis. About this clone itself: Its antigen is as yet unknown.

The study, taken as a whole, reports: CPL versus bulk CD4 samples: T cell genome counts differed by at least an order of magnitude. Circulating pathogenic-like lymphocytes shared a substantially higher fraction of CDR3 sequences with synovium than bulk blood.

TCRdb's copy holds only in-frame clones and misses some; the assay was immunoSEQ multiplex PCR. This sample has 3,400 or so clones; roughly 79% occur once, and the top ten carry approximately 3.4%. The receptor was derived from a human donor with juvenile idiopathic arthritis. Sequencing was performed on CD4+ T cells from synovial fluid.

The CDR3 nucleotides are TGCGCCAGCAGCCAAGAAGGCCAGGGGAATGAAAAACTGTTTTTT. It codes for CASSQEGQGNEKLFF. The genes are TRBV4-3 and TRBJ1-4; tentative D call: TRBD1 (6 bases). The V and J ends lost 0 bases and 5 bases respectively, with 10 bases between them. Germline V gene sequence: CDR1 LGHNA, CDR2 YSLEER. The CDR3 spans 15 residues.